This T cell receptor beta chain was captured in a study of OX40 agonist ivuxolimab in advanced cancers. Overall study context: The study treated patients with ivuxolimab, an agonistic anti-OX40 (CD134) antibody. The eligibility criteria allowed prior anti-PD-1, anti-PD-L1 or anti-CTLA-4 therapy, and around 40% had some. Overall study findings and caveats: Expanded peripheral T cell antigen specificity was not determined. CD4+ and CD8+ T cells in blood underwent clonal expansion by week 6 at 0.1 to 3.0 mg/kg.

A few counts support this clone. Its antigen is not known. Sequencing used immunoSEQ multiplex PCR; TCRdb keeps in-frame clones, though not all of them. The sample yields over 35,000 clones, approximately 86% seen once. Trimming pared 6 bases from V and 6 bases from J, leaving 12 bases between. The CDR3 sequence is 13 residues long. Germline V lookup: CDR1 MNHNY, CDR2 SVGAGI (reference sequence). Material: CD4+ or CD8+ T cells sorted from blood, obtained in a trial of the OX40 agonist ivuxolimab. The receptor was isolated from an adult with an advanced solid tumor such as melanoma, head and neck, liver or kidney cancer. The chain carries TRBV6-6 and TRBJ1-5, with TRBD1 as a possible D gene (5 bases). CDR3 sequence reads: CASRQELGQPQHF. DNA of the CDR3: TGTGCCAGCAGACAGGAGCTCGGTCAGCCCCAGCATTTT.